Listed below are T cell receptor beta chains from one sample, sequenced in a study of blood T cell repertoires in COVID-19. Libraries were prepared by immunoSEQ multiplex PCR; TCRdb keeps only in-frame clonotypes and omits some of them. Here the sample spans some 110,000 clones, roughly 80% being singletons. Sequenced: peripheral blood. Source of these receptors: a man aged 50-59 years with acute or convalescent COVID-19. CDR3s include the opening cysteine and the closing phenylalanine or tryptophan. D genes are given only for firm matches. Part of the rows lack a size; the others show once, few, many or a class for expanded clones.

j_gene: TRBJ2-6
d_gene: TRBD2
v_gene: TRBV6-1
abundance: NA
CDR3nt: TGTGCCAGCAGTGTTAGCGGGTTCGCTGGGGCCAACGTCCTGACTTTC
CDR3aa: CASSVSGFAGANVLTF

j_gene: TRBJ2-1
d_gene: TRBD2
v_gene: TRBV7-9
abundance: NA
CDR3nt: TGTGCCAGCAGCTTCTTCATAGCGGGAGGGCCAGAAAATGAGCAGTTCTTC
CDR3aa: CASSFFIAGGPENEQFF

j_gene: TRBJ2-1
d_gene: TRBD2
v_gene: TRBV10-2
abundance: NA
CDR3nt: TGCGCCAGCAGATTGCGGCTAGCGGGAGTAAGTGAGCAGTTCTTC
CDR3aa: CASRLRLAGVSEQFF

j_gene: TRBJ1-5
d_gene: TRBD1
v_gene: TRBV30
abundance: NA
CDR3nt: TGTGCCTGGAGTGACAGGGGAAATCAGCCCCAGCATTTT
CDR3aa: CAWSDRGNQPQHF

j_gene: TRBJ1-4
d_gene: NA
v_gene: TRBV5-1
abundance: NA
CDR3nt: TGCGCCAGCAGCTTGAATGGGGTGGGAGGTGAAAAACTGTTTTTT
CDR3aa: CASSLNGVGGEKLFF

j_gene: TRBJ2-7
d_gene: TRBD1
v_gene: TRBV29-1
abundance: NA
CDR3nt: TGCAGCGTTGAATGGGCTGGGACAGAGTACGAGCAGTACTTC
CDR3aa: CSVEWAGTEYEQYF

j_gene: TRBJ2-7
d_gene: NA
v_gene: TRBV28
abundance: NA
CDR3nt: TGTGCCAGCAGTTTCGGGGGACTTCCCTCCTACGAGCAGTACTTC
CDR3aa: CASSFGGLPSYEQYF

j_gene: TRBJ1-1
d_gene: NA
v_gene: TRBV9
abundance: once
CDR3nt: TGTGCCAGCAGCGTAAACTCGGGAGGTGAAGCTTTCTTT
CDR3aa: CASSVNSGGEAFF

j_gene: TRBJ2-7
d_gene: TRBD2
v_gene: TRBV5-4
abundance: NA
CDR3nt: TGTGCCAGCAGTCTTAGACTAGCGGGAGGCGAGCAGTACTTC
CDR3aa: CASSLRLAGGEQYF

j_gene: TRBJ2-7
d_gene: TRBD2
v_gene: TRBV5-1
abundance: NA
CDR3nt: TGCGCCAGCAGCCGCGGACTAGCGGGAGGACCGCTTCGCGAGCAGTACTTC
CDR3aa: CASSRGLAGGPLREQYF

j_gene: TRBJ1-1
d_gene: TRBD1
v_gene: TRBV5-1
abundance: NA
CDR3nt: TGCGCCAGCAGCTTGGCCTTGGCAGGGGGAGCATTGAACACTGAAGCTTTCTTT
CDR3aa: CASSLALAGGALNTEAFF

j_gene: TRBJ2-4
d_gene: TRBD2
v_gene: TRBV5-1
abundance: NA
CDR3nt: TGCGCCAGCAGCAATTTAGCGGGAGTCGAGTTGGCCAAAAACATTCAGTACTTC
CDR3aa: CASSNLAGVELAKNIQYF

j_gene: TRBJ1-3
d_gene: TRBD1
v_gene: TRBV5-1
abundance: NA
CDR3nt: TGCGCCAGCAGCTTACAGGGGCATGAAGGAAACACCATATATTTT
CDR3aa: CASSLQGHEGNTIYF

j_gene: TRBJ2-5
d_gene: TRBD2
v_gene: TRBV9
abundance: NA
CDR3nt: TGTGCCAGCAGCGTTTCAACTAGCGGGAGAGGAGTAGAGACCCAGTACTTC
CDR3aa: CASSVSTSGRGVETQYF

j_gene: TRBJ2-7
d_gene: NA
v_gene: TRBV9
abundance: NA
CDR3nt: TGTGCCAGCAGCGTAGACGGGTACTTCTACGAGCAGTACTTC
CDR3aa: CASSVDGYFYEQYF

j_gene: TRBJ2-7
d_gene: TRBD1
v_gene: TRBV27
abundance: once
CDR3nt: TGTGCCAGCAGTCCACGGGACAGGGGGTACGAGCAGTACTTC
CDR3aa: CASSPRDRGYEQYF

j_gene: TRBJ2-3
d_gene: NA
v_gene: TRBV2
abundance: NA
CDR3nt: TGTGCCACCACTCCGGGACACGGGCGTCCAGATACGCAGTATTTT
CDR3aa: CATTPGHGRPDTQYF

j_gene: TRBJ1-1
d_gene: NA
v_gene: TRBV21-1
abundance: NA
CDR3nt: TGTGCCAGCAGGGCAACCATGAACACTGAAGCTTTCTTT
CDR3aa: CASRATMNTEAFF

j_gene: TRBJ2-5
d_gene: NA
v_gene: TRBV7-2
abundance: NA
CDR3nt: TGTGCCAGCAGCTTAGCGCAGGGAAAGACCCAGTACTTC
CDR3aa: CASSLAQGKTQYF

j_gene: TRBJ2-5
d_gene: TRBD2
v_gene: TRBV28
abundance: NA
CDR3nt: TGTGCCAGCAGTGTGGGACTAGCGGGAATCCAGACCCAGTACTTC
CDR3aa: CASSVGLAGIQTQYF

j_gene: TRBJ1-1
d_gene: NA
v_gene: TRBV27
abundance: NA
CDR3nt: TGTGCCAGCAGTTGGCGGGGGATGAACACTGAAGCTTTCTTT
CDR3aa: CASSWRGMNTEAFF

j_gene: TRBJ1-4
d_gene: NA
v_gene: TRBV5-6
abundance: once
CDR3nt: TGTGCCAGCAGCTCTCCGGCAGGTAACGACGAAAAACTGTTTTTT
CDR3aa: CASSSPAGNDEKLFF

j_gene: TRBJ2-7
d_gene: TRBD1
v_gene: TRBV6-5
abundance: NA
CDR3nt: TGTGCCAGCAGAACGGGACAGGGCGCTTACTACGAGCAGTACTTC
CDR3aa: CASRTGQGAYYEQYF

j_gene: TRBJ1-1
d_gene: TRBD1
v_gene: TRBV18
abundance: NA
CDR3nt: TGTGCCAGCTCACCACCAACAGGGGGCGGTGGGAACACTGAAGCTTTCTTT
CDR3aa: CASSPPTGGGGNTEAFF

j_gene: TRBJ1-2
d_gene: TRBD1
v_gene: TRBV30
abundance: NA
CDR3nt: TGTGCCTGGAGTGTAGGACAGGGCGGGTATGGCTACACCTTC
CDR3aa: CAWSVGQGGYGYTF

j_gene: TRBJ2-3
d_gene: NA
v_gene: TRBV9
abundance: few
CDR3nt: TGTGCCAGCAGCGTAGATCCTAGCACAGATACGCAGTATTTT
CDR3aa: CASSVDPSTDTQYF

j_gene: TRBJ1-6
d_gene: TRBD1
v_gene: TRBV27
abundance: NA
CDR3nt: TGTGCCAGCCCCCGGGTTGACAGGGTCGATAATTCACCCCTCCACTTT
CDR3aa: CASPRVDRVDNSPLHF

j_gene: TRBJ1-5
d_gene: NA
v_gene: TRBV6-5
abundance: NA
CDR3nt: TGTGCCAGCAACGCGGGGGACGACCAGCCCCAGCATTTT
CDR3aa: CASNAGDDQPQHF

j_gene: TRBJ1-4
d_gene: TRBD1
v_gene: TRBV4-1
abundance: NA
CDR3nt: TGCGCCAGCAGCCAAGCTCCGGGACAGTCGCTGTTTTTT
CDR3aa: CASSQAPGQSLFF

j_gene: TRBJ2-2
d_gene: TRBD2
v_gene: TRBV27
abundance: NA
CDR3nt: TGTGCCAGCAGTTTACCTAGCGGGGGCCCCAACACCGGGGAGCTGTTTTTT
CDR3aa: CASSLPSGGPNTGELFF

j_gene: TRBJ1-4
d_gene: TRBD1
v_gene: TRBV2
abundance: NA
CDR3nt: TGTGCCAGCAGACCGGGACAGGGTAATGAAAAACTGTTTTTT
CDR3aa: CASRPGQGNEKLFF

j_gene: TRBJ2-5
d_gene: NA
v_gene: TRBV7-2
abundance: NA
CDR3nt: TGTGCCAGCAGCTTCGACAGGCAAGAGACCCAGTACTTC
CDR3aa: CASSFDRQETQYF

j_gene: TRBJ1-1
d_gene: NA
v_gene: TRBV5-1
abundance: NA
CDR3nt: TGCGCCAGCAGCAGGGGATTAAACACTGAAGCTTTCTTT
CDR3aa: CASSRGLNTEAFF

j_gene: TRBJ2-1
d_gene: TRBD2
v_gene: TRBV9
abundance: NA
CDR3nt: TGTGCCAGCAGCGTCGGACTAGCGGGGAGTTCCTCCTACAATGAGCAGTTCTTC
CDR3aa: CASSVGLAGSSSYNEQFF

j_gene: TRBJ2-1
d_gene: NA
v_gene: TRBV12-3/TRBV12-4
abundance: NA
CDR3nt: TGTGCCAGCGAAGGGGATACCTACAATGAGCAGTTCTTC
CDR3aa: CASEGDTYNEQFF

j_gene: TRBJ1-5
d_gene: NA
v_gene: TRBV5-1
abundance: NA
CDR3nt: TGCGCCAGCAGCCTATCAGGGGTGGGCCAGCCCCAGCATTTT
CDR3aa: CASSLSGVGQPQHF

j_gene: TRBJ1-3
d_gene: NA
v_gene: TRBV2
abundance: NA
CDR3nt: TGTGCCAGCAGATCAGACAGGCTATCTGGAAACACCATATATTTT
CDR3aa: CASRSDRLSGNTIYF

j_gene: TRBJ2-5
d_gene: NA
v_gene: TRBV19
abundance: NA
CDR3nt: TGTGCCAGTAGTATAGCGTTCCAAGAGACCCAGTACTTC
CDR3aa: CASSIAFQETQYF

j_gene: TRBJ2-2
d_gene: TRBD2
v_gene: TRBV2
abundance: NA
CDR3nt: TGTGCCAGCAGTGAGGCTAGCGGGGGGGCTTTCGGAAGGCTGTTTTTT
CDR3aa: CASSEASGGAFGRLFF

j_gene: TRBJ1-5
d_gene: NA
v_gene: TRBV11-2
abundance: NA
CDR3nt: TGTGCCAGCAGCTTAGGGGCGGGCGATCAGCCCCAGCATTTT
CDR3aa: CASSLGAGDQPQHF

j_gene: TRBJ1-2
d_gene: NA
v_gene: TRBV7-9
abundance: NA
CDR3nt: TGTGCCAGCAGCCCGGACAGCATCTATGGCTACACCTTC
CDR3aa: CASSPDSIYGYTF

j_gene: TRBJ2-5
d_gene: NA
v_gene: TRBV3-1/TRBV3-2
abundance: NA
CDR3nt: TGTGCCAGCAGGACGACAGCATTAGAGACCCAGTACTTC
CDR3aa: CASRTTALETQYF

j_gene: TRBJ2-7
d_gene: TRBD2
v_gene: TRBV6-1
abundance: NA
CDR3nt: TGTGCCAGCAGTGAAGCAGCGGGAGGTTACGAGCAGTACTTC
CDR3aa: CASSEAAGGYEQYF

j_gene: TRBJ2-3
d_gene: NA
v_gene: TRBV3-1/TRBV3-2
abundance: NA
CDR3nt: TGTGCCAGCAGCTCCGGGACTAGCACAGATACGCAGTATTTT
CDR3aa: CASSSGTSTDTQYF

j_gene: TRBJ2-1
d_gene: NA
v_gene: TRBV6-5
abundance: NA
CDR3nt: TGTGCCAGCAGACAGGACGGTAATGAGCAGTTCTTC
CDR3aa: CASRQDGNEQFF

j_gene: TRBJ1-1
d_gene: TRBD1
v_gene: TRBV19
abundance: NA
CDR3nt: TGTGCCAGTAGTATCCCGACAGGGGGCAGGGACACTGAAGCTTTCTTT
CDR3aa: CASSIPTGGRDTEAFF

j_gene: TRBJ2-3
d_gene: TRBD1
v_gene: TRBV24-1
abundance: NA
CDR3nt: TGTGCCACCAGTGCGGTATCCGGGACAGGGGGCGCGGATACGCAGTATTTT
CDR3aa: CATSAVSGTGGADTQYF

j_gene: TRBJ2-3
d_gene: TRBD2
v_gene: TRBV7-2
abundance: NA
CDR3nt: TGTGCCAGCAGGGCTAGCGGGAACACAGATACGCAGTATTTT
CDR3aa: CASRASGNTDTQYF

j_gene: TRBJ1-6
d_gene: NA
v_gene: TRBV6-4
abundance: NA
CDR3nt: TGTGCCAGCGGCCACTCCTATAATTCACCCCTCCACTTT
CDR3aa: CASGHSYNSPLHF

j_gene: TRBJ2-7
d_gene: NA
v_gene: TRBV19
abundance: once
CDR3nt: TGTGCCAGTAGTAAGGGAGGACAGGCCTACGAGCAGTACTTC
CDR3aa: CASSKGGQAYEQYF

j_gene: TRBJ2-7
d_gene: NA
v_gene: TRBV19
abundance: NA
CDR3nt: TGTGCCACTGCCCGGGGAACCTCCTACGAGCAGTACTTC
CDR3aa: CATARGTSYEQYF